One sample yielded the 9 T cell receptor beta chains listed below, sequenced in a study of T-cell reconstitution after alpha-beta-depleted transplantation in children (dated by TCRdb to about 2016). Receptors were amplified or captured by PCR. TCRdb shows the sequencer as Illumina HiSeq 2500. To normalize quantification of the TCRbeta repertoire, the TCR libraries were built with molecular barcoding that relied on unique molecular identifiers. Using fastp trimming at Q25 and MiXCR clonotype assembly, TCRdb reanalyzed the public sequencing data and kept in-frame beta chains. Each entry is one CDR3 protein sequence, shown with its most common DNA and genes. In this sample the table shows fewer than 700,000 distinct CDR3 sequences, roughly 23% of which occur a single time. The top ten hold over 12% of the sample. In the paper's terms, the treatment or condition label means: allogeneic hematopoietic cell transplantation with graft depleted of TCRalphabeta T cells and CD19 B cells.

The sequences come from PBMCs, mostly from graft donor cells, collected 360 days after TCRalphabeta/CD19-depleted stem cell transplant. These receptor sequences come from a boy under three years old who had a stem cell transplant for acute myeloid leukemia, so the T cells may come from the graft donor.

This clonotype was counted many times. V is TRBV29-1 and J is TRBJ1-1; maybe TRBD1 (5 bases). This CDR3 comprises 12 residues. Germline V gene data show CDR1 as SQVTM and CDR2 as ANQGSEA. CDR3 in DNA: TGCGCTGTCTATTTGGGGGGGACCGGAGCTTTCTTT. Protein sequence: CAVYLGGTGAFF. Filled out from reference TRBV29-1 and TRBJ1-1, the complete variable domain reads SAVISQKPSRDICQRGTSLTIQCQVDSQVTMMFWYRQQPGQSLTLIATANQGSEATYESGFVIDKFPISRPNLTFSTLTVSNMSPEDSSIYLCAVYLGGTGAFFGQGTRLTVV.

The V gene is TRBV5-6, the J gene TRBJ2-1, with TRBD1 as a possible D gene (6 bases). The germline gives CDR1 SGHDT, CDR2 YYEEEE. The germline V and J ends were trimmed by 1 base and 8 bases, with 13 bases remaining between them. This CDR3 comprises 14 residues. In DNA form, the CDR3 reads TGTGCCAGCAGCTTGACAGGGCTCGGCGATGAGCAGTTCTTC. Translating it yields CASSLTGLGDEQFF.

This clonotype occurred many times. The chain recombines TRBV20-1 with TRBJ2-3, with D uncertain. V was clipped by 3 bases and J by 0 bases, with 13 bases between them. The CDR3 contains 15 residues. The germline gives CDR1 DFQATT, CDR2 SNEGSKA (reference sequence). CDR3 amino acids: CSASRLGRSTDTQYF. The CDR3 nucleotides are TGCAGTGCTAGCCGGCTAGGACGAAGCACAGATACGCAGTATTTT.

CDR3 DNA: TGTGCCAGCAGTGCACAGGGGCACACAGATACGCAGTATTTT. This translates into CASSAQGHTDTQYF. The rearrangement uses TRBV6-1 and TRBJ2-3; 7 positions agree with TRBD1. The CDR3 covers 14 residues. Trimming at V came to 4 bases and at J to 2 bases, leaving 3 bases not matched to a gene. The germline V gene encodes CDR1 MNHNS and CDR2 SASEGT.

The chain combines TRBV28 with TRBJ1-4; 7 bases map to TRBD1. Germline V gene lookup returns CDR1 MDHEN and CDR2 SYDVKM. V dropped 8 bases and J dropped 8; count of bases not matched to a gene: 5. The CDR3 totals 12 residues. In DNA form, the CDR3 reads TGTGCCAGCGAAGGGGGCGACGAAAAACTGTTTTTT. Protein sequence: CASEGGDEKLFF.

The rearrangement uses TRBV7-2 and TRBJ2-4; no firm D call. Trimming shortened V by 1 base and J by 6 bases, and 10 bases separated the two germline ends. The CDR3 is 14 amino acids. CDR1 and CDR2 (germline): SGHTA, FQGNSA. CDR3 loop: CASSLDSPPNIQYF. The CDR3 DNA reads TGTGCCAGCAGCTTAGACAGCCCCCCAAACATTCAGTACTTC.

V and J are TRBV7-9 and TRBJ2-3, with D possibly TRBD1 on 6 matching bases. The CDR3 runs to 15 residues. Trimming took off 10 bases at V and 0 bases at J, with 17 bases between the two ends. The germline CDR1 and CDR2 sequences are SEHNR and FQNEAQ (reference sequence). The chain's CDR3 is CATHLRDISTDTQYF. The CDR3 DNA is TGTGCCACCCACCTCCGGGACATCAGCACAGATACGCAGTATTTT.

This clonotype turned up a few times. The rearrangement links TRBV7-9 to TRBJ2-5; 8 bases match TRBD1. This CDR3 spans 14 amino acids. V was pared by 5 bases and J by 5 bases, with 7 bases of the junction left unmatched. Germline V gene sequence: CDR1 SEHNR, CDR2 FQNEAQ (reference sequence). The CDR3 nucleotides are TGTGCCAGCAGCAGCAGGGGGCGGATGGAGACCCAGTACTTC. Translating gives CASSSRGRMETQYF.

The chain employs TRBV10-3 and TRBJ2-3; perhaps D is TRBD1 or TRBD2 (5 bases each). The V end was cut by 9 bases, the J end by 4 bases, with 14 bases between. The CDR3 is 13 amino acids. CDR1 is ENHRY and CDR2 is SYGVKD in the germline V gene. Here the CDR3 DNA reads TGTGCCATGAGTAGGGACCAGCCAGATACGCAGTATTTT. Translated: CAMSRDQPDTQYF.